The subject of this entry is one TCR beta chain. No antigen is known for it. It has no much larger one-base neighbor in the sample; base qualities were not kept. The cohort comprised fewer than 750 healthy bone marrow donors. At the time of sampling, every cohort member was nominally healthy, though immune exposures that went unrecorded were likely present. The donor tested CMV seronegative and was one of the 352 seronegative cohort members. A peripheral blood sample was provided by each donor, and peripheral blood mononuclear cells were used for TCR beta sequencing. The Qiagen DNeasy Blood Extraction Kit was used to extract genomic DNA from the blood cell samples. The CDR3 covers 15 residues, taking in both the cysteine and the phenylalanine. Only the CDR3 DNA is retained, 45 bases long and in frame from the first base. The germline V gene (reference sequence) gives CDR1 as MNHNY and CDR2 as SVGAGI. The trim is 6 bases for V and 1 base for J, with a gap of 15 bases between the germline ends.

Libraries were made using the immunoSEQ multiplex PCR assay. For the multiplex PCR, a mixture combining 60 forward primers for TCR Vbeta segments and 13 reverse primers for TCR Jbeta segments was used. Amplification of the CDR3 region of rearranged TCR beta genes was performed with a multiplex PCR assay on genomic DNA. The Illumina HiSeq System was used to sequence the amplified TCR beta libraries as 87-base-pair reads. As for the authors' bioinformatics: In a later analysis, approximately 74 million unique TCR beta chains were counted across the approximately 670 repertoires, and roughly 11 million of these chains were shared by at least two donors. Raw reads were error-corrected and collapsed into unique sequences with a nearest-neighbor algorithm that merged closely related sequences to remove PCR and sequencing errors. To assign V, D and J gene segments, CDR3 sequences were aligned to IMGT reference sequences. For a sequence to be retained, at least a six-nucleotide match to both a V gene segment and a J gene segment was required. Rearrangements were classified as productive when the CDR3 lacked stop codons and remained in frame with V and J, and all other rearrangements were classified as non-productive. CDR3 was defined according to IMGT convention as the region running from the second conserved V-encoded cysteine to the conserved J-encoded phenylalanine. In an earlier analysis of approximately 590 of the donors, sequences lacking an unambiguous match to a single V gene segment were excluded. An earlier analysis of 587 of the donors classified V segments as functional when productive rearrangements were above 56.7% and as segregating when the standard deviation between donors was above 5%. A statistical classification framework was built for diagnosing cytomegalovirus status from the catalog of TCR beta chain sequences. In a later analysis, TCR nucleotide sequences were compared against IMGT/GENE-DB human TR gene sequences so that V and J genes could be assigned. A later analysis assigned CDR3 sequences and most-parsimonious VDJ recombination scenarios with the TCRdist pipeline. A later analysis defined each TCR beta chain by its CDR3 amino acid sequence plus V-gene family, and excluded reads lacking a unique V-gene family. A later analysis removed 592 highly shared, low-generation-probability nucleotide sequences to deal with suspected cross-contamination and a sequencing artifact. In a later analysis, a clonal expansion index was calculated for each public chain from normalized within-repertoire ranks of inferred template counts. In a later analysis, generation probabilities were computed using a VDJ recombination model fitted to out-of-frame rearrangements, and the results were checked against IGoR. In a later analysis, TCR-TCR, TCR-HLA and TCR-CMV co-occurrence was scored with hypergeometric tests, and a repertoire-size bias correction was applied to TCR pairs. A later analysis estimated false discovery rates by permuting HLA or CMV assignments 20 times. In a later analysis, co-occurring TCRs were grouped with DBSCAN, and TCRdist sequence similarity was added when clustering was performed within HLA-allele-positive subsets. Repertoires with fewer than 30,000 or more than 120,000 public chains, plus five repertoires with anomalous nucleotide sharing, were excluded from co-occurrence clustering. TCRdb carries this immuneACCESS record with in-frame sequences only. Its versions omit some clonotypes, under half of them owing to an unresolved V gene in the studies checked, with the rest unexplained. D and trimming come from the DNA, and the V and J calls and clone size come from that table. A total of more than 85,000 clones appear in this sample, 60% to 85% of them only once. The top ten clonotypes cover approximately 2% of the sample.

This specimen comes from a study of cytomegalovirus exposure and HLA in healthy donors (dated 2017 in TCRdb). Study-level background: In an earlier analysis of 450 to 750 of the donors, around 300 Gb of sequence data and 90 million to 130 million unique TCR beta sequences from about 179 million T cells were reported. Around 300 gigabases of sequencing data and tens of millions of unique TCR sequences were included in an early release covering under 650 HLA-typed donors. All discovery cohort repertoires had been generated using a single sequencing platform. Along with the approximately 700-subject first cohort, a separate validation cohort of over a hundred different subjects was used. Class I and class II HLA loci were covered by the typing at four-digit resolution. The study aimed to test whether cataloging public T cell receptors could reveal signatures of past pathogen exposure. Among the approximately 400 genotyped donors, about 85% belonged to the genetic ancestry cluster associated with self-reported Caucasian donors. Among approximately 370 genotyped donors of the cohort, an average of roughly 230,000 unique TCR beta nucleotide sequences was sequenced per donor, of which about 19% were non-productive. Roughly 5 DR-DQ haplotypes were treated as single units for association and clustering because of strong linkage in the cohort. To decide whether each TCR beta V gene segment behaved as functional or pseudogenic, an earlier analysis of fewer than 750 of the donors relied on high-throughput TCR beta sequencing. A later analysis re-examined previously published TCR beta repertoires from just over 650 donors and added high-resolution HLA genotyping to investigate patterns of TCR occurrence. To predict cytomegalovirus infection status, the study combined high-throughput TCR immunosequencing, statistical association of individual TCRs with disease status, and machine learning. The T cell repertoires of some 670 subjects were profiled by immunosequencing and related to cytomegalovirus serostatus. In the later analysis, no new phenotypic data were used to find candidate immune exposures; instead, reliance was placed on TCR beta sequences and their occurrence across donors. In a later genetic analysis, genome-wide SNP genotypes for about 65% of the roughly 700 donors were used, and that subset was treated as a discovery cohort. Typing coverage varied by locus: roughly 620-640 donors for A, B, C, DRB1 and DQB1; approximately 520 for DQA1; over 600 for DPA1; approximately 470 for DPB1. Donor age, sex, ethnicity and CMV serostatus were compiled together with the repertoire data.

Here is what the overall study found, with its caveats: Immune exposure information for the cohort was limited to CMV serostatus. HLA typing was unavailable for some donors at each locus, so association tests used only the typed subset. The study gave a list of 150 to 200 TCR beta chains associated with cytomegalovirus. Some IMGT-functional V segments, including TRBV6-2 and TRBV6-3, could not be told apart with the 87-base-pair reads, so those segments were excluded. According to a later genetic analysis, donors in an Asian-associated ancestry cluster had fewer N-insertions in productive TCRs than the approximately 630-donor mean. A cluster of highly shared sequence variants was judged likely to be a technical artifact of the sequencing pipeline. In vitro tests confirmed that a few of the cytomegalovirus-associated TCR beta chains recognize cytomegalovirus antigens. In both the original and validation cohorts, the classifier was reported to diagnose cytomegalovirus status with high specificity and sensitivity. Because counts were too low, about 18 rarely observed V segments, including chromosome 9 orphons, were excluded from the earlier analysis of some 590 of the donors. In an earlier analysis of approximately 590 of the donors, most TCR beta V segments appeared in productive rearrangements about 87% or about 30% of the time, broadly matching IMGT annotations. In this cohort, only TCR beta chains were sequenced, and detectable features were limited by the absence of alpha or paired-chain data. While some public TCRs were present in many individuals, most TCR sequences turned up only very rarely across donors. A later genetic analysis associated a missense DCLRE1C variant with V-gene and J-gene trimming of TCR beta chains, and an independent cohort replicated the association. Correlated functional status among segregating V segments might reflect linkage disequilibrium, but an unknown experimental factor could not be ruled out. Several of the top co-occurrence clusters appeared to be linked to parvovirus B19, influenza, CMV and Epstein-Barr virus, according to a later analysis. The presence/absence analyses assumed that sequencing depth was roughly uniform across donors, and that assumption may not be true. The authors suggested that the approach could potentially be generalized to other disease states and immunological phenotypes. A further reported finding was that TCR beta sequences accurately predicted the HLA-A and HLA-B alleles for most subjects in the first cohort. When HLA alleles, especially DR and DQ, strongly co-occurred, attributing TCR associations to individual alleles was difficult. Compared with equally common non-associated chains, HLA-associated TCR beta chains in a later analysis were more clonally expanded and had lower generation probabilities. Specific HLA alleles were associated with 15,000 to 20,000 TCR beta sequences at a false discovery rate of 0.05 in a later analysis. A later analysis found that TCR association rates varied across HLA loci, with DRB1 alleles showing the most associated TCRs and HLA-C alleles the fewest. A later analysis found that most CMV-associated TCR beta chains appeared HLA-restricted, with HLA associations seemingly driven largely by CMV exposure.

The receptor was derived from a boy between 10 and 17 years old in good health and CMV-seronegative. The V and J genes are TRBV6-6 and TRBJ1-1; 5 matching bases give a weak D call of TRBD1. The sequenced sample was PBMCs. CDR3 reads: CASSKDRSPNTEAFF. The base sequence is TGTGCCAGCAGCAAAGACAGATCGCCGAACACTGAAGCTTTCTTT.